This T cell receptor beta chain was obtained from a study of response to subunit inactivated influenza vaccine. MiXCR was run by TCRdb on the RT-PCR reads, yielding one entry per CDR3 protein. Among more than 450,000 distinct CDR3 sequences listed, 11% were seen once. V was pared by 5 bases and J by 3 bases, with 14 bases between. This CDR3 has 14 amino acids. Germline V lookup: CDR1 SQVTM, CDR2 ANQGSEA. This sample also belongs to another study, concerning T cells expressing NK-cell markers. That source notes: UMI-tagged 5'RACE template switching yielded the TCR beta cDNA.

The TCR originated in a man aged 50 to 60 who received an inactivated influenza vaccine. The chain employs TRBV29-1 and TRBJ1-5; D is unresolved. This specimen consisted of PBMCs from blood, obtained on the day of vaccination. The CDR3 here is CSVRVPGDNQPQHF. In nucleotides, the CDR3 is TGCAGCGTTAGGGTCCCCGGGGACAATCAGCCCCAGCATTTT.